This TCR beta chain was observed in a study of T cells in localized non-small cell lung cancer. General study findings and limits: Adjacent lung had a median roughly 60 of the 100 largest tumor clones. Longer overall survival was associated with a higher density of T cells in the blood. It remains possible that heterogeneity exists, since only one tumor region was sequenced.

Produced via immunoSEQ multiplex PCR; TCRdb's table is partial and in-frame only. The sample contains about 9,600 clones, about 92% of which appear only once. V was shortened by 2 bases and J by 0 bases, with 17 bases between the two germline ends. The CDR3 contains 19 residues. Germline CDR1 and CDR2: KGHSH and LQKENI. This clone is a singleton in its sample. Its antigen remains unknown. Sequenced here: peripheral blood, sampled before any cancer treatment. This receptor was identified in a male donor at least 60 years old with stage III squamous cell lung carcinoma. The V and J genes are TRBV18 and TRBJ2-6; weak D call: TRBD1 (7 bases). This CDR3 is CASSPWGSGGRSGANVLTF. In DNA, the CDR3 is TGTGCCAGCTCACCATGGGGGTCAGGGGGGCGCTCTGGGGCCAACGTCCTGACTTTC.